This T cell receptor beta chain came from a study of cytomegalovirus exposure and HLA in healthy donors. Germline lookup yields CDR1 MRHNA and CDR2 SNTAGT. Trimming shortened V by 6 bases and J by 4 bases, and 15 bases separated the two germline ends. The CDR3 has 14 residues. Findings and caveats of the study: TCR beta sequences reportedly predicted most subjects' HLA-A and HLA-B alleles accurately. Confirmation was obtained in vitro that three CMV-associated chains are specific for CMV antigens. Common viral pathogens (according to a later analysis) appeared linked to several of the most significant clusters.

In the PCR, 60 Vbeta and 13 Jbeta primers were used. This table comes from immunoSEQ multiplex PCR, and its TCRdb copy is limited to in-frame clones, with some not included. The profile shows hundreds of thousands of clones, more than 75% of them singletons. Details on this clone: Its antigen remains unknown.

The receptor comes from a male donor in good health and CMV-seronegative. The chain combines TRBV6-4 with TRBJ1-1; D call uncertain. Specimen: PBMCs. CDR3 nucleotides: TGTGCCAGCAGCTTGAGGGCTGAGGGCACTGAAGCTTTCTTT. Translated, it gives CASSLRAEGTEAFF.